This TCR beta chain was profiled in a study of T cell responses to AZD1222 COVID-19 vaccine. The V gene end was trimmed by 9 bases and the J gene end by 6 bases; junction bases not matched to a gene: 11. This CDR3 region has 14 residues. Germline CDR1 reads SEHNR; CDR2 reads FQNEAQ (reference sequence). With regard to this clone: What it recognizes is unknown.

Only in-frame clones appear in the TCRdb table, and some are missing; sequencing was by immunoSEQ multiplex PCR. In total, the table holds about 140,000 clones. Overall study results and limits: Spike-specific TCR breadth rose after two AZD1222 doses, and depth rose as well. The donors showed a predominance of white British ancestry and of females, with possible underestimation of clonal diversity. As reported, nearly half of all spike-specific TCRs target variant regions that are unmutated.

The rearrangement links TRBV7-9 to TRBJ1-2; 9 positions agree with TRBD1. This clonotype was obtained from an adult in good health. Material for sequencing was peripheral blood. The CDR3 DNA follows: TGTGCCAGGGGGGACAGGGAGCACCGAAATGGCTACACCTTC. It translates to CARGDREHRNGYTF.